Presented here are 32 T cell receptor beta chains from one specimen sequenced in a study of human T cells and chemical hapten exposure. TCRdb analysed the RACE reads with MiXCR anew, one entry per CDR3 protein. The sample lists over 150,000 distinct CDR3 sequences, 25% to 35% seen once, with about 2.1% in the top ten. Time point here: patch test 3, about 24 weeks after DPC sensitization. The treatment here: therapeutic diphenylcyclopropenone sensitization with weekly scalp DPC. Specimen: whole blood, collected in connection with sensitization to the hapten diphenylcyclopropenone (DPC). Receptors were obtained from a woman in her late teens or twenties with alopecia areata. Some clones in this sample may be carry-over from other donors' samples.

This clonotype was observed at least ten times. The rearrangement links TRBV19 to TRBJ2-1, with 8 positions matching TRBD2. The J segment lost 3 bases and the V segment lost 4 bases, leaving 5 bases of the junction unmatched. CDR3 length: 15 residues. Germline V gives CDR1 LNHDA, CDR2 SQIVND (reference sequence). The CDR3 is CASSTGGTIYNEQFF. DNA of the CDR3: TGTGCCAGTAGTACGGGGGGGACTATCTACAATGAGCAGTTCTTC.

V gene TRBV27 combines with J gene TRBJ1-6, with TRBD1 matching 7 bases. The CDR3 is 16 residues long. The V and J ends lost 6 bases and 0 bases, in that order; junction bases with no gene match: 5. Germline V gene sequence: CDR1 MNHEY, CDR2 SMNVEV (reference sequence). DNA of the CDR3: TGTGCCAGCAGACTGGACAGGAGCTCCTATAATTCACCCCTCCACTTT. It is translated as CASRLDRSSYNSPLHF.

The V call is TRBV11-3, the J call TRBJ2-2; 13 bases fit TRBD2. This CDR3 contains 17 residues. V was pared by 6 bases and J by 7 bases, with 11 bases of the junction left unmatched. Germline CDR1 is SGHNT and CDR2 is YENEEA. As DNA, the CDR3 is TGTGCCAGCAGTCCTCGACTAGCGGGAGGCCGGGGCGGGGAGCTGTTTTTT. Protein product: CASSPRLAGGRGGELFF.

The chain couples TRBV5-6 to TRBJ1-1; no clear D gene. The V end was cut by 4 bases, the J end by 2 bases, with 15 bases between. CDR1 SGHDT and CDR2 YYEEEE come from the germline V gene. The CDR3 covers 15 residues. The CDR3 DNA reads TGTGCCAGCAGCCGCCGGATCCTTTCTAACACTGAAGCTTTCTTT. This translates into CASSRRILSNTEAFF.

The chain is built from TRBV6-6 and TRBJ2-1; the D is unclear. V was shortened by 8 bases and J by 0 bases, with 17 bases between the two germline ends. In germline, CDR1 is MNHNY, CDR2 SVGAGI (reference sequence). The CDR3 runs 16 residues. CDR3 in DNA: TGTGCCAGCCGTTGGTCAGAGCGATACTCCTACAATGAGCAGTTCTTC. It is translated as CASRWSERYSYNEQFF.

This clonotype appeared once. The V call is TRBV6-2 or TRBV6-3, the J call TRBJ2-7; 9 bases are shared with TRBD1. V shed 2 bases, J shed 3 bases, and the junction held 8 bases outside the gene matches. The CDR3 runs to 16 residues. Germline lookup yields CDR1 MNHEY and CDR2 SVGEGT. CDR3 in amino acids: CASSYPGQGFRYEQYF. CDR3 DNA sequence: TGTGCCAGCAGTTACCCTGGACAGGGGTTCCGCTACGAGCAGTACTTC.

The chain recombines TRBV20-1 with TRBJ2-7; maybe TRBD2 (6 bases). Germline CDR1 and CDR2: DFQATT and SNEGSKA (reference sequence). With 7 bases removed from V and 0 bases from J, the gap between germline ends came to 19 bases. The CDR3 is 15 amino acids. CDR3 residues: CSVTPGTVSSYEQYF. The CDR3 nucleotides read TGCAGTGTAACTCCCGGGACTGTTAGCTCCTACGAGCAGTACTTC.

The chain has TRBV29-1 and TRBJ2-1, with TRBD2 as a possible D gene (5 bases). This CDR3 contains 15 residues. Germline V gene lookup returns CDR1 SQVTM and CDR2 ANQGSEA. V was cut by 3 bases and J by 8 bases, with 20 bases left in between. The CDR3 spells CSVDYSRTGLYEQFF. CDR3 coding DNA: TGCAGCGTTGACTACTCCCGGACTGGCTTGTATGAGCAGTTCTTC.

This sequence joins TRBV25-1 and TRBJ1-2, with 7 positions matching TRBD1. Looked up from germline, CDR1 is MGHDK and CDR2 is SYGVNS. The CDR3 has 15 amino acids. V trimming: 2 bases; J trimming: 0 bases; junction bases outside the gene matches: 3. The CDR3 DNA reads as TGTGCCAGCAGTGAAAGACAGGGAGCTAACTATGGCTACACCTTC. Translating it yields CASSERQGANYGYTF.

The CDR3 DNA is TGTGCCAGCAGCTTGAACACGCAGAGAAATGGCTACACCTTC. Translated: CASSLNTQRNGYTF. The V and J genes are TRBV7-8 and TRBJ1-2; D is uncertain. CDR1 is SGHVS, CDR2 FQNEAQ, per germline. The CDR3 has 14 amino acids. The V and J ends lost 3 bases and 6 bases respectively, with 14 bases between them.

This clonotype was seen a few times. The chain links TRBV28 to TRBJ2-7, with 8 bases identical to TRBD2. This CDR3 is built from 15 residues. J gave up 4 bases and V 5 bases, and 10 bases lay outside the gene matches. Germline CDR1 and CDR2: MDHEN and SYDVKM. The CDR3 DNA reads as TGTGCCAGCAGTATAACTAGCGGAGGGGGTTACGAGCAGTACTTC. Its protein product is CASSITSGGGYEQYF. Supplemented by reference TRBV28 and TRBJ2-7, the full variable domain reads DVKVTQSSRYLVKRTGEKVFLECVQDMDHENMFWYRQDPGLGLRLIYFSYDVKMKEKGDIPEGYSVSREKKERFSLILESASTNQTSMYLCASSITSGGGYEQYFGPGTRLTVT.

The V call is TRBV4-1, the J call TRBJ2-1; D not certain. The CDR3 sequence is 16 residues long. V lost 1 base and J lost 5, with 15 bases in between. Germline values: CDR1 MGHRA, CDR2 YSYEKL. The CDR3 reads CASSQVGMRLNNEQFF. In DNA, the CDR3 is TGCGCCAGCAGCCAAGTAGGTATGAGGTTAAACAATGAGCAGTTCTTC.

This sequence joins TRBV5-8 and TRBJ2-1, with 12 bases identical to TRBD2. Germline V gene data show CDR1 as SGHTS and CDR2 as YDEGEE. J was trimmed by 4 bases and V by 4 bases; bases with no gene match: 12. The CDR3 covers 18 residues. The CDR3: CASSGPGLAGSLYNEQFF. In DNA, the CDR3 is TGTGCCAGCAGCGGCCCTGGACTAGCGGGGAGCCTTTACAATGAGCAGTTCTTC.

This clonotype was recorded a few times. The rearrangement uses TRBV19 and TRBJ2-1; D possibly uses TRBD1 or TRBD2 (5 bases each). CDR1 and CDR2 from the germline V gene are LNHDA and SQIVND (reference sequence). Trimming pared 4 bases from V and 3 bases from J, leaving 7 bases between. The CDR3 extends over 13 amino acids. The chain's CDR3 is CASSTGGYNEQFF. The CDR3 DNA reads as TGTGCCAGTAGTACTGGGGGCTACAATGAGCAGTTCTTC.

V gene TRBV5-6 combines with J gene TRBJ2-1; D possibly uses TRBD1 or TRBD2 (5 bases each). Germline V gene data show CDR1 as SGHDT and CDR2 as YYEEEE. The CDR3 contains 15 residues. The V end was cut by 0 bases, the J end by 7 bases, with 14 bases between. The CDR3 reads CASSLARFGANEQFF. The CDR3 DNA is TGTGCCAGCAGCTTGGCGAGATTCGGGGCGAATGAGCAGTTCTTC.

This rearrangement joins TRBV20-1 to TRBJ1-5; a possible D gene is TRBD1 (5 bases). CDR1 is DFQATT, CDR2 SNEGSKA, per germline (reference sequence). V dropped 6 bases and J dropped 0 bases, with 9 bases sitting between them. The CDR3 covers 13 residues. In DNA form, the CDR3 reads TGCAGTGCCCAGGGTTATAGCAATCAGCCCCAGCATTTT. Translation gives CSAQGYSNQPQHF.

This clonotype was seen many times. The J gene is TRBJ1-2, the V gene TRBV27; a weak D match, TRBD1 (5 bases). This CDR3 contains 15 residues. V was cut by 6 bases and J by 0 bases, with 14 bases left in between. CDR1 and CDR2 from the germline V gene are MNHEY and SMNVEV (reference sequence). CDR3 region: CASRGTGFANYGYTF. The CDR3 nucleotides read TGTGCCAGCAGGGGGACGGGGTTCGCTAACTATGGCTACACCTTC.

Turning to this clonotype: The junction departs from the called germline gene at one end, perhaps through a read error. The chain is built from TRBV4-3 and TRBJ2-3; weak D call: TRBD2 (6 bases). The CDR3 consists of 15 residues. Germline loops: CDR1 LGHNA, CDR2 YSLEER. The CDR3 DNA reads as TGTGCCAGCAGCCCGACGGGGGTAAGCACAGATACGCAGTATTTT. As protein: CASSPTGVSTDTQYF.

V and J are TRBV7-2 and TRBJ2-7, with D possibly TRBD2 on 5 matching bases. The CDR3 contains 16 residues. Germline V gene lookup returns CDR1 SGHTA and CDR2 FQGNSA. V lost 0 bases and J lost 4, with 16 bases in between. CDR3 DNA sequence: TGTGCCAGCAGCTTAGCCCACGGGGTGGGGATATACGAGCAGTACTTC. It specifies CASSLAHGVGIYEQYF.

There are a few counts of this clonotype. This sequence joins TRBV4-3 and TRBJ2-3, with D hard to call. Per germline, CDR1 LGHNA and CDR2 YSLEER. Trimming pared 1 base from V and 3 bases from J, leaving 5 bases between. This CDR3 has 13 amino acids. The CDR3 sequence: CASSQAFTDTQYF. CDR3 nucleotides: TGCGCCAGCAGCCAAGCCTTTACAGATACGCAGTATTTT.

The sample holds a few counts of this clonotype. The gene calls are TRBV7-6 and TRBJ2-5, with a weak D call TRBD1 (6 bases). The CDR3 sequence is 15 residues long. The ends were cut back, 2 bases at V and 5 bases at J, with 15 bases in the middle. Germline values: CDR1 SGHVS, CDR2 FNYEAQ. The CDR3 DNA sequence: TGTGCCAGCAGCTTAAAAGGACAGATCATTGAGACCCAGTACTTC. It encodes CASSLKGQIIETQYF.

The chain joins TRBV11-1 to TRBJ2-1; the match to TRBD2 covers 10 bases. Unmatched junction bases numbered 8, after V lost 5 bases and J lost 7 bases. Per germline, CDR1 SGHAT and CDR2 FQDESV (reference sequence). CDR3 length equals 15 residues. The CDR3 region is CASSPEAGGRNEQFF. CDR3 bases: TGTGCCAGCAGCCCCGAAGCGGGGGGGAGGAATGAGCAGTTCTTC.

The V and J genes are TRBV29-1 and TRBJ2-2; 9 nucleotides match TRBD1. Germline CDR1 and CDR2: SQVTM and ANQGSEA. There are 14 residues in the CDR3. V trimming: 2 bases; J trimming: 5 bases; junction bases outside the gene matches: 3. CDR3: CSVETGTGTGELFF. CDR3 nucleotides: TGCAGCGTTGAAACCGGGACAGGGACCGGGGAGCTGTTTTTT.

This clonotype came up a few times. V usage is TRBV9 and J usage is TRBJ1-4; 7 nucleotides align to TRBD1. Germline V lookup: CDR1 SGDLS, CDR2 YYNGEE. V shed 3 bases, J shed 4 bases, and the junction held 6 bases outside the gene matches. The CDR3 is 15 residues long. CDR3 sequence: CASSAGTARNEKLFF. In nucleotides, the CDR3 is TGTGCCAGCAGCGCGGGGACAGCACGTAATGAAAAACTGTTTTTT. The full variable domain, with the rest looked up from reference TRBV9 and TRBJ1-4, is DSGVTQTPKHLITATGQRVTLRCSPRSGDLSVYWYQQSLDQGLQFLIQYYNGEERAKGNILERFSAQQFPDLHSELNLSSLELGDSALYFCASSAGTARNEKLFFGSGTQLSVL.

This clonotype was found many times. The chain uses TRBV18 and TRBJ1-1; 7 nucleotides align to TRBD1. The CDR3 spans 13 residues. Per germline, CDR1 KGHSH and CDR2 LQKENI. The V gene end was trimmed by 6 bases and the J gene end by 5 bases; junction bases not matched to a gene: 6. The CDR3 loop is CASSDRERTEAFF. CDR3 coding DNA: TGTGCCAGCTCTGACAGGGAAAGGACTGAAGCTTTCTTT.

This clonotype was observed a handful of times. CDR3 sequence reads: CASSAGRGPSDTIYF. The CDR3 nucleotides read TGTGCCAGCAGTGCGGGCAGGGGGCCGTCGGACACCATATATTTT. V usage is TRBV2 and J usage is TRBJ1-3; 8 bases fit TRBD1. V lost 4 bases to trimming and J lost 8 bases; unmatched junction nucleotides: 10. The CDR3 runs to 15 residues. Germline assignment: CDR1 SNHLY and CDR2 FYNNEI.

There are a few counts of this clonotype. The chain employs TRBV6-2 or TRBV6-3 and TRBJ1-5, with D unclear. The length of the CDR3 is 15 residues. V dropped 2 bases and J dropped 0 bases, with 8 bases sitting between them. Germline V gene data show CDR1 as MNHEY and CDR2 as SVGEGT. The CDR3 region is CASSYNGYSNQPQHF. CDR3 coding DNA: TGTGCCAGCAGTTACAATGGTTATAGCAATCAGCCCCAGCATTTT.

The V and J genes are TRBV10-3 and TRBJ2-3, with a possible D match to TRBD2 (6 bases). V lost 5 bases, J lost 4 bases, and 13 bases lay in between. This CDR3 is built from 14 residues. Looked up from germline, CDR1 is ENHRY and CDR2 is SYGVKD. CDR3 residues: CAISLTGEADTQYF. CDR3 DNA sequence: TGTGCCATCAGTCTGACGGGGGAGGCAGATACGCAGTATTTT.

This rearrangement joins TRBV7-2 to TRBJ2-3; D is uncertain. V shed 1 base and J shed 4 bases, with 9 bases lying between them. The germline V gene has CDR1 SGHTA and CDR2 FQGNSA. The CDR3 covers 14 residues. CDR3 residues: CASSLDSLADTQYF. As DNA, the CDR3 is TGTGCCAGCAGCTTAGATTCTCTCGCAGATACGCAGTATTTT.

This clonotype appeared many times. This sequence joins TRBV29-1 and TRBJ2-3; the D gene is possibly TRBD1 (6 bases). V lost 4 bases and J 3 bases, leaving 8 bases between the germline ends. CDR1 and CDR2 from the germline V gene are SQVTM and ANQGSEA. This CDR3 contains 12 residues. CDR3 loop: CSVVQGTDTQYF. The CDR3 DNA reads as TGCAGCGTTGTACAGGGAACAGATACGCAGTATTTT.

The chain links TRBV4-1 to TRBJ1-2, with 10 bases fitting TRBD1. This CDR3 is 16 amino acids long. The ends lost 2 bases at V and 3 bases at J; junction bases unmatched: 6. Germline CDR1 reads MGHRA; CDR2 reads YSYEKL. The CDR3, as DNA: TGCGCCAGCAGCCAAAAGGGGGGACAGGGGTACTATGGCTACACCTTC. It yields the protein CASSQKGGQGYYGYTF.

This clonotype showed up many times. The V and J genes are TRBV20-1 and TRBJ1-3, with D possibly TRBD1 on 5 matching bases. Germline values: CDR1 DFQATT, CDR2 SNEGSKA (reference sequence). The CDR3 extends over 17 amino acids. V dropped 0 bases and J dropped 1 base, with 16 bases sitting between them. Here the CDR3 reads CSARDGGAESSGNTIYF. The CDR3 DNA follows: TGCAGTGCTAGAGATGGTGGGGCAGAGAGTTCTGGAAACACCATATATTTT.